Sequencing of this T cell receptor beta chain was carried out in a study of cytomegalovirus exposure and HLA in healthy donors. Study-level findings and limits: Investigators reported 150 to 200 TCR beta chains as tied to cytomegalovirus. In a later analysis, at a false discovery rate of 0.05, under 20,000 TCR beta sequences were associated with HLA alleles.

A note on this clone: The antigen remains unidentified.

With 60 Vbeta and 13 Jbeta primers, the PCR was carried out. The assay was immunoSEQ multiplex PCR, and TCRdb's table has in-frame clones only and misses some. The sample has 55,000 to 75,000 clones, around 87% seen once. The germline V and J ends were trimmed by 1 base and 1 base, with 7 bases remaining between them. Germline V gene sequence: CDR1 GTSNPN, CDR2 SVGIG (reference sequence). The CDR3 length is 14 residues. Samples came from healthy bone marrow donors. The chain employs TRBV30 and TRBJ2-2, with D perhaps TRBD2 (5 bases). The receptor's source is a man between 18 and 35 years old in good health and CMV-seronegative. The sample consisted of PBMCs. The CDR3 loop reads CAWSGRVNTGELFF. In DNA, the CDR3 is TGTGCCTGGAGTGGGCGGGTGAACACCGGGGAGCTGTTTTTT.